Presented here are 31 T cell receptor beta chains from one specimen sequenced in a study of early T cells in non-severe SARS-CoV-2 infection. MiXCR was run by TCRdb on the 5' RACE reads, yielding one entry per CDR3 protein. This table holds nearly 110,000 distinct CDR3 sequences, approximately 10% found once. Sequencing input: whole blood. These TCRs come from an adult who was a healthcare worker with PCR-confirmed SARS-CoV-2 infection or an uninfected control (not recorded which).

In this sample, this clonotype turned up a few times. This chain uses TRBV28 with TRBJ1-5, with 7 bases that match TRBD1. Trimming took 6 bases from V and 5 from J; bases not matched to a gene: 7. CDR3 length equals 14 residues. The germline V gene encodes CDR1 MDHEN and CDR2 SYDVKM. The CDR3 here is CASSKTGNHQPQHF. The CDR3 nucleotides are TGTGCCAGCAGCAAGACAGGGAACCATCAGCCCCAGCATTTT.

V gene TRBV20-1 combines with J gene TRBJ1-4; 8 nucleotides match TRBD1. V lost 3 bases, J lost 3 bases, and 3 bases stayed unmatched. CDR1 is DFQATT, CDR2 SNEGSKA, per germline (reference sequence). CDR3 length: 14 amino acids. The CDR3 bases are TGCAGTGCTAGGGACAGGGTCTCTAATGAAAAACTGTTTTTT. It yields the protein CSARDRVSNEKLFF.

The V gene is TRBV7-3, the J gene TRBJ2-3; 7 bases fit TRBD1. Losses at the gene ends were 5 bases for V and 2 bases for J; bases not matched to a gene: 4. The germline gives CDR1 SGHTA, CDR2 FQGTGA. The CDR3 has 14 residues. This CDR3 reads CASSPGTVTDTQYF. For the CDR3, the DNA is TGTGCCAGCAGCCCGGGGACAGTCACAGATACGCAGTATTTT.

This clonotype was recorded a few times. The chain couples TRBV28 to TRBJ2-3; maybe TRBD1 (6 bases). Germline-derived CDR1 and CDR2 are MDHEN and SYDVKM. The CDR3 runs to 14 residues. The V gene lost 3 bases and the J gene lost 0 bases, with 7 bases spanning the gap. The DNA of the CDR3 is TGTGCCAGCAGTTTGGGACAAAGCACAGATACGCAGTATTTT. Translated, it gives CASSLGQSTDTQYF.

V usage is TRBV6-1 and J usage is TRBJ1-3, with 7 bases fitting TRBD1. This CDR3 is built from 15 residues. The germline CDR1 and CDR2 sequences are MNHNS and SASEGT. V shed 0 bases and J 2 bases; nucleotides not matched to a gene: 1. DNA of the CDR3: TGTGCCAGCAGTGAAGCGGGGACAGCTGGAAACACCATATATTTT. Protein: CASSEAGTAGNTIYF.

This clonotype appeared many times. CDR3 protein: CSAREERLVFYNEQFF. CDR3 nucleotide sequence: TGCAGTGCTAGAGAGGAACGACTAGTGTTCTACAATGAGCAGTTCTTC. The rearrangement uses TRBV20-1 and TRBJ2-1, with D perhaps TRBD2 (6 bases). Trimming pared 0 bases from V and 3 bases from J, leaving 15 bases between. Germline CDR1 reads DFQATT; CDR2 reads SNEGSKA (reference sequence). This CDR3 comprises 16 residues.

This chain joins TRBV3-2 and TRBJ2-5. TRBV3-2 counts as a pseudogene. The CDR3 runs 13 residues. DNA for the CDR3: TGTGCCAGCAGCCCGCCAGGAATAGAGACCCAGTACTTC. It yields the protein CASSPPGIETQYF.

This clonotype was counted between two and nine times. The chain is built from TRBV7-2 and TRBJ2-3; D gene unclear. The CDR3 runs 14 residues. CDR1 is SGHTA, CDR2 FQGNSA, per germline. With 3 bases removed from V and 0 bases from J, the gap between germline ends came to 7 bases. CDR3: CASSFDGSTDTQYF. The CDR3 coding sequence is TGTGCCAGCAGCTTTGACGGGAGCACAGATACGCAGTATTTT.

This clonotype was picked up a small number of times. The V gene is TRBV10-3, the J gene TRBJ1-1, with a weak D call TRBD1 (5 bases). The CDR3 length is 14 residues. The V end lost 0 bases, the J end lost 6 bases, and 11 bases lay between the germline ends. Germline assignment: CDR1 ENHRY and CDR2 SYGVKD. CDR3 sequence reads: CAISESMGVPEAFF. The CDR3 coding sequence is TGTGCCATCAGTGAGTCGATGGGGGTTCCTGAAGCTTTCTTT.

The rearrangement joins TRBV20-1 to TRBJ2-7; D call uncertain. V lost 3 bases and J 7 bases, leaving 10 bases between the germline ends. The V gene's germline CDR1 is DFQATT and CDR2 SNEGSKA (reference sequence). The CDR3 covers 11 residues. The CDR3 DNA is TGCAGTGCTAGGGACGTCGCGGAGCAGTACTTC. Its protein product is CSARDVAEQYF.

The chain links TRBV20-1 to TRBJ1-4; possible D gene TRBD1, 5 bases. This CDR3 has 14 residues. The V and J ends lost 3 bases and 5 bases respectively, with 13 bases between them. Germline lookup yields CDR1 DFQATT and CDR2 SNEGSKA (reference sequence). The CDR3: CSARGGTVNEKLFF. As DNA, the CDR3 is TGCAGTGCTAGGGGCGGGACGGTGAATGAAAAACTGTTTTTT.

This clonotype was found a few times. The chain carries TRBV9 and TRBJ1-2; D uncertain. Trimming cost V 2 bases and J 7 bases, with 18 bases left between them. The CDR3 covers 15 residues. The germline gives CDR1 SGDLS, CDR2 YYNGEE. The CDR3 bases are TGTGCCAGCAGCGTGGCTTCCGCTCCCCTCTCTGGCTACACCTTC. Residues: CASSVASAPLSGYTF.

This clonotype came up a few times. V is TRBV7-2 and J is TRBJ2-7; tentative D call: TRBD2 (5 bases). Trimming shortened V by 1 base and J by 0 bases, and 7 bases separated the two germline ends. The CDR3 is made up of 14 amino acids. Germline-derived CDR1 and CDR2 are SGHTA and FQGNSA. CDR3 protein: CASSLERDSYEQYF. CDR3 DNA sequence: TGTGCCAGCAGCTTAGAGAGGGACTCCTACGAGCAGTACTTC.

This clonotype was observed at least ten times. V and J are TRBV30 and TRBJ2-1, with 8 bases matching TRBD2. Germline-derived CDR1 and CDR2 are GTSNPN and SVGIG (reference sequence). V lost 3 bases to trimming and J lost 9 bases; unmatched junction nucleotides: 13. CDR3 length equals 15 residues. The CDR3 nucleotides read TGTGCCTGGAGGCAAGGGGTAGCGGGACGGGGTGAGCAGTTCTTC. Translated: CAWRQGVAGRGEQFF.

This clonotype has only a few counts. The chain couples TRBV5-1 to TRBJ2-2; 9 nucleotides match TRBD1. This CDR3 comprises 17 residues. Germline CDR1 is SGHRS and CDR2 is YFSETQ. V lost 5 bases, J lost 4 bases, and 12 bases stayed unmatched. The CDR3 loop is CASRGQGRIVGTGELFF. The CDR3 DNA sequence: TGCGCCAGCAGAGGACAGGGGCGAATAGTAGGCACCGGGGAGCTGTTTTTT.

The V gene is TRBV6-6, the J gene TRBJ1-2, with D uncertain. Germline CDR1 MNHNY, CDR2 SVGAGI (reference sequence). Trimming pared 6 bases from V and 4 bases from J, leaving 21 bases between. CDR3 size: 16 residues. Here the CDR3 reads CASSLTPVGPGYGYTF. CDR3 DNA sequence: TGTGCCAGCAGCCTAACCCCCGTCGGGCCTGGCTATGGCTACACCTTC.

This clonotype was picked up many times. The chain links TRBV20-1 to TRBJ2-5; possible D gene TRBD1, 5 bases. Germline assignment: CDR1 DFQATT and CDR2 SNEGSKA (reference sequence). V dropped 0 bases and J dropped 7 bases, with 30 bases sitting between them. This CDR3 comprises 19 residues. The CDR3 DNA is TGCAGTGCTAGAGAGGAAGACAGATCGGCCGGGCCAGGTATTCGGACCCAGTACTTC. Protein sequence: CSAREEDRSAGPGIRTQYF.

In its sample, this clonotype was seen many times. This chain joins TRBV11-2 and TRBJ2-1, with 8 bases lining up with TRBD2. The V gene end was trimmed by 5 bases and the J gene end by 0 bases; junction bases not matched to a gene: 3. The CDR3 covers 15 residues. Germline V CDR1 and CDR2: SGHAT, FQNNGV. The CDR3 reads CASSGTSGSYNEQFF. Here the CDR3 DNA reads TGTGCCAGCAGCGGAACTAGCGGCTCCTACAATGAGCAGTTCTTC.

Only a few counts were recorded for this clonotype. This chain links TRBV12-3 or TRBV12-4 with TRBJ1-1; D is ambiguous. The CDR3 has 11 residues. Trimming cost V 7 bases and J 8 bases, with 11 bases left between them. The CDR3 reads CASTVSGEAFF. Here the CDR3 DNA reads TGTGCCAGCACCGTTTCCGGAGAAGCTTTCTTT.

There are many counts of this clonotype. V gene TRBV12-3 or TRBV12-4 combines with J gene TRBJ2-3; 7 bases agree with TRBD1. The CDR3 sequence is 14 residues long. V was pared by 3 bases and J by 4 bases, with 4 bases of the junction left unmatched. CDR3 protein: CASSFTGESDTQYF. In DNA form, the CDR3 reads TGTGCCAGCAGTTTCACAGGGGAGTCAGATACGCAGTATTTT.

A few counts support this clonotype. The chain has TRBV21-1 and TRBJ2-2; the table's D call TRBD2 went unverified against the DNA. TRBV21-1 is deemed a pseudogene. The length of the CDR3 is 16 residues. The CDR3 nucleotides are TGTGCCAGCAGCAAAGGATCCGGGGGAGGCACCGGGGAGCTGTTTTTT. Translation: CASSKGSGGGTGELFF.

In this sample, this clonotype turned up many times. The chain joins TRBV10-3 to TRBJ1-2; the match to TRBD1 covers 8 bases. The germline gives CDR1 ENHRY, CDR2 SYGVKD. The CDR3 spans 14 residues. V was clipped by 8 bases and J by 3 bases; unmatched bases: 8. The CDR3 is CAIGQGAQDYGYTF. As DNA, the CDR3 is TGTGCCATCGGGCAGGGGGCGCAAGACTATGGCTACACCTTC.

The rearrangement links TRBV5-1 to TRBJ2-5; no clear D. Deletions cut 4 bases from V and 3 bases from J, with 10 bases between. Germline V lookup: CDR1 SGHRS, CDR2 YFSETQ. The CDR3 is 13 amino acids. The CDR3 sequence: CASSNYGEETQYF. The DNA of the CDR3 is TGCGCCAGCAGCAACTACGGAGAAGAGACCCAGTACTTC.

This clonotype was seen ten or more times. The genes are TRBV30 and TRBJ1-2; 9 nucleotides line up with TRBD1. The CDR3 sequence is 14 residues long. Trimming removed 8 bases from V and 6 bases from J; junction bases left unmatched: 13. The germline gives CDR1 GTSNPN, CDR2 SVGIG (reference sequence). CDR3 coding DNA: TGTGCCGCCCCCCAGGACAGGGGTTCGAATGGCTACACCTTC. This translates into CAAPQDRGSNGYTF.

This clonotype has just a few counts. The chain combines TRBV10-3 with TRBJ1-1, with a possible D match to TRBD1 (5 bases). This CDR3 contains 12 residues. Trimming removed 8 bases from V and 3 bases from J, with 10 bases in between. CDR1 and CDR2 (germline): ENHRY, SYGVKD. The CDR3 is CAIGTGHTEAFF. In DNA form, the CDR3 reads TGTGCCATCGGAACGGGGCACACTGAAGCTTTCTTT.

This rearrangement joins TRBV19 to TRBJ2-2; TRBD2 matches 11 bases. Trimming cost V 3 bases and J 5 bases; bases outside gene matches: 2. The CDR3 runs to 15 residues. Germline CDR1 reads LNHDA; CDR2 reads SQIVND (reference sequence). Here the CDR3 DNA reads TGTGCCAGTAGTATGGCTAGCGGGAGGACCGGGGAGCTGTTTTTT. Its translation is CASSMASGRTGELFF.

This clonotype was observed a handful of times. This sequence joins TRBV20-1 and TRBJ2-3; 7 positions match TRBD2. The length of the CDR3 is 13 residues. Germline CDR1 reads DFQATT; CDR2 reads SNEGSKA (reference sequence). The V and J ends lost 5 bases and 3 bases, in that order; junction bases with no gene match: 5. CDR3 in amino acids: CSALAASTDTQYF. DNA of the CDR3: TGCAGTGCTCTAGCGGCCTCTACAGATACGCAGTATTTT.

With respect to this clonotype: This could be a read error, since a much larger clone is one nucleotide away. This sequence joins TRBV25-1 and TRBJ2-5; D is perhaps TRBD1 (5 bases). From germline, CDR1 is MGHDK and CDR2 SYGVNS. The CDR3 extends over 13 amino acids. Written as DNA, the CDR3 is TGTGTCAGCAGCGTGGACATTCAAGAGACCCAGTACTTC. This sequence encodes CVSSVDIQETQYF.

V is TRBV6-2 or TRBV6-3 and J is TRBJ2-7, with D tentatively TRBD1 (6 bases). The V gene lost 6 bases and the J gene lost 2 bases, with 20 bases spanning the gap. Germline values: CDR1 MNHEY, CDR2 SVGEGT. The CDR3 has 16 amino acids. The CDR3 DNA reads TGTGCCAGCAGCCCCCCCCAGGAAGGGGGAGCCTACGAGCAGTACTTC. Its translation: CASSPPQEGGAYEQYF.

This clonotype was seen many times. The chain couples TRBV27 to TRBJ2-6; D ambiguous. Germline V CDR1 and CDR2: MNHEY, SMNVEV (reference sequence). V lost 4 bases, J lost 1 base, and 17 bases lay in between. The CDR3 contains 18 residues. CDR3 sequence reads: CASSSTATEFSGANVLTF. Written as DNA, the CDR3 is TGTGCCAGCAGTTCAACGGCGACTGAATTTTCTGGGGCCAACGTCCTGACTTTC.

This clonotype was detected ten times or more. The chain couples TRBV2 to TRBJ2-1; the match to TRBD2 covers 7 bases. Germline assignment: CDR1 SNHLY and CDR2 FYNNEI. This CDR3 region has 14 residues. With V trimmed by 6 bases and J by 2 bases, 4 bases remained unmatched. The CDR3 coding sequence is TGTGCCAGCAGGAGCGGGACTACCTACAATGAGCAGTTCTTC. Residues: CASRSGTTYNEQFF.